Listed here is a single T cell receptor (beta chain). The antigen is undetermined. Trimming pared 1 base from V and 7 bases from J, leaving 14 bases between. This CDR3 contains 15 residues. CDR1 and CDR2 from the germline V gene are SGHTA and FQGNSA. Despite likely unrecorded immune exposures, the donors were nominally healthy at the time of sampling. The sample belongs to a study of cytomegalovirus exposure and HLA in healthy donors. About the research overall: As an earlier analysis found, 150 million to 200 million T cells yielded 90 million to 140 million unique TCR beta sequences. Most genotyped donors, about 81% of 398, had Caucasian-associated genetic ancestry.

The PCR made use of 60 Vbeta and 13 Jbeta primers. The data were produced by immunoSEQ multiplex PCR, yet TCRdb's version contains in-frame clones alone and is incomplete. The sample has roughly 130,000 clones; nearly 90% are singletons. Overall study results and limits: In vitro testing confirmed a few CMV-associated chains as specific for CMV antigens.

Sequencing was carried out using PBMCs. The TCR comes from a woman between 40 and 50 years old in good health and CMV-seronegative. The chain recombines TRBV7-2 with TRBJ1-5; the D is unclear. Here the CDR3 reads CASSLGGGLWQPQHF. CDR3 nucleotides: TGTGCCAGCAGCTTAGGGGGAGGGCTTTGGCAGCCCCAGCATTTT.